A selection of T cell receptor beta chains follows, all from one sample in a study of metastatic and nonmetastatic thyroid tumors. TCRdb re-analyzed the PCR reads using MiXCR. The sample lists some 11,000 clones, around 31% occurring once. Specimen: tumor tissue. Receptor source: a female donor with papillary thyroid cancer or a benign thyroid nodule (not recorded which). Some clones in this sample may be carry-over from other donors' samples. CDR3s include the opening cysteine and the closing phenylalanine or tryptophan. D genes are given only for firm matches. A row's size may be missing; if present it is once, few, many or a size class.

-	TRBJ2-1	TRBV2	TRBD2	TGTGCCAGCAGTGGGACTAGCGGGAGATTCGATGAGCAGTTCTTC	CASSGTSGRFDEQFF
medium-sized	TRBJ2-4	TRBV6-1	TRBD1	TGTGCCAGCAGTGCACAACAGGGGGAGTGGGCCAAAAACATTCAGTACTTC	CASSAQQGEWAKNIQYF
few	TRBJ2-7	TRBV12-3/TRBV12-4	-	TGTGCCAGCAGTTTATCCCTTGTGAAGCAGTACTTC	CASSLSLVKQYF
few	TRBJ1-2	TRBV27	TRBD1	TGTGCCAGCAGTTTATACGCTCCGTGGACAGGGAACTATGGCTACACCTTC	CASSLYAPWTGNYGYTF
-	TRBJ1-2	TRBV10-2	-	TGCGCCAGCAGTGATGACCTCTCCTATGGCTACACCTTC	CASSDDLSYGYTF
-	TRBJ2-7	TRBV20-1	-	TGCAGTGCTAGACCTGGGACAATTCTCTCCTCCGAGCAGTACTTC	CSARPGTILSSEQYF
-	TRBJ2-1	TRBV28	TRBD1	TGTGCCAGCAGTTCGTTTCCAGGGGGCGGATGTGAGCAGTTCTTC	CASSSFPGGGCEQFF
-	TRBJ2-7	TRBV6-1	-	TGTGCCAGCAGGAACAGGATCTACGAGCAGTACTTC	CASRNRIYEQYF
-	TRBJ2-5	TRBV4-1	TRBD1	TGCGCCAGCAGCCGAGGTGGACAGGGTGAGACCCAGTACTTC	CASSRGGQGETQYF
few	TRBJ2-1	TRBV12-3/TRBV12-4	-	TGTGCCAGCAGTTTTGGGTTGGGGGTGGGTGAGCAGTTCTTC	CASSFGLGVGEQFF
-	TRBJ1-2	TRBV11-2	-	TGTGCCAGCAGCTTAGATCCTGGGACTCCGACAGACCGCTATGGCTACACCTTC	CASSLDPGTPTDRYGYTF
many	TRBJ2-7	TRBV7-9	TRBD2	TGTGCCAGCAGCTCAAGACTAGCGGGAGCGGGGCAGTACTTC	CASSSRLAGAGQYF
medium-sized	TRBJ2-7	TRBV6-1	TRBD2	TGTGCCAGCAGGGAGCGGGACTGGGACGAGCAGTACTTC	CASRERDWDEQYF
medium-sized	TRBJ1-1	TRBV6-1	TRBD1	TGTGCCAGCAGTAACATAGGGACAGGGGGGGTGAACACTGAAGCTTTCTTT	CASSNIGTGGVNTEAFF
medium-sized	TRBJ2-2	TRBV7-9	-	TGTGCCAGCAGCCCACCGGGCCCTTTGACCGGGGAGCTGTTTTTT	CASSPPGPLTGELFF
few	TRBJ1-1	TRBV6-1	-	TGTGCCAGCAGTGAGGGGGGATGGACTGAAGCTTTCTTT	CASSEGGWTEAFF
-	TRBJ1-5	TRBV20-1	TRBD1	TGCAGTGCTCGGAGGACAGGGCCCAATCAGCCCCAGCATTTT	CSARRTGPNQPQHF
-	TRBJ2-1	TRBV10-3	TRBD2	TGTGCCGTCAAATCAAGAGGAGCGGGAGGGTCCAATGAGCAGTTCTTC	CAVKSRGAGGSNEQFF
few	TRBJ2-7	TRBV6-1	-	TGTGCCAGCGGTGGGACATATTCCTACGAGCAGTACTTC	CASGGTYSYEQYF
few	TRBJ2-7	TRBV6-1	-	TGTGCCAGCACCTCCATAGGACGGCAGCGCGAGCAGTACTTC	CASTSIGRQREQYF
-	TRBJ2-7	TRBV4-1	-	TGCGCCAGCAGCCAATCAACCAGGGGAAGCTCCTACGAGCAGTACTTC	CASSQSTRGSSYEQYF
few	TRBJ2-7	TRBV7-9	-	TGTGCCAGCAGCGAGACAGTCCGCAGCTACGAGCAGTACTTC	CASSETVRSYEQYF
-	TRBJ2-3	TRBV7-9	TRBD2	TGTGCCAGCAGCAGCGGGAGTTCAGATACGCAGTATTTT	CASSSGSSDTQYF
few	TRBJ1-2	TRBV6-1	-	TGTGCCAGCTTTAACCGGGAACTATATGGCTACACCTTC	CASFNRELYGYTF
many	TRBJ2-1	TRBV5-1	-	TGCGCCAGCAGCGACTATAATGAGCAGTTCTTC	CASSDYNEQFF
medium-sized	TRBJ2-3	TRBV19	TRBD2	TGTGCCAGTAGCGGTACCGGGAGGCCCACAGATACGCAGTATTTT	CASSGTGRPTDTQYF
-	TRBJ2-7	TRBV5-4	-	TGTGCCAGCAGCTTGCTCGTCGGGGACGAGCAGTACTTC	CASSLLVGDEQYF
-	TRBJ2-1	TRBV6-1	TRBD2	TGTGCCAGCAGTGACGGGCTAGCGGGAAGTTCCGTATACAATGAGCAGTTCTTC	CASSDGLAGSSVYNEQFF
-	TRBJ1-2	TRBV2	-	TGTGCCAGTCGCCCGGGACTGCGGGTTTATTACTATGGCTACACCTTC	CASRPGLRVYYYGYTF
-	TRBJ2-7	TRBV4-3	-	TGCGCCAGCAGCCAGTCTGCGGACAGCTCCTACGAGCAGTACTTC	CASSQSADSSYEQYF
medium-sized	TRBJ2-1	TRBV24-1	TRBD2	TGTGCCACCAAGGCTAGCGGGTTAGATGAGCAGTTCTTC	CATKASGLDEQFF
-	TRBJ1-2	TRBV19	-	TGTGCCAGTAGTTCCCCGTGGGGGCAGGCCTATGGCTACACCTTC	CASSSPWGQAYGYTF
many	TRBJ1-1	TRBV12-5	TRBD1	TGTGCTAGTGCCGTGACAGGGGGCACTGAAGCTTTCTTT	CASAVTGGTEAFF
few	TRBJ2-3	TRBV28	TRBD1	TGTGCCAGCAGTTTATGGGGGACAGGGAGCACAGATACGCAGTATTTT	CASSLWGTGSTDTQYF
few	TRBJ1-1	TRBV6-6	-	TGTGCCAGCAGTTACTCGACTCAGAACACTGAAGCTTTCTTT	CASSYSTQNTEAFF
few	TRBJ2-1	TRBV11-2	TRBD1	TGTGCCAGCAGCTCGAGACAGGGGGCCAGCGGCAATGAGCAGTTCTTC	CASSSRQGASGNEQFF
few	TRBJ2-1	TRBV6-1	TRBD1	TGTGCCAGCAAACCCGGGACAGGGACTTTCAATGAGCAGTTCTTC	CASKPGTGTFNEQFF
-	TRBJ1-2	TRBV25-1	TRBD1	TGTGCCAGCAATTCCTCGGGGACAGGGTATGGCTACACCTTC	CASNSSGTGYGYTF
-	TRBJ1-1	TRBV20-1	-	TGCAGTGCTCTCCCATTAAGAGCTAACACTGAAGCTTTCTTT	CSALPLRANTEAFF
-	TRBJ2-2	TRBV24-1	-	TGTGCCACCAGCGAACGGGGGCTAGTCACCGTGGAGCTGTTTTTT	CATSERGLVTVELFF
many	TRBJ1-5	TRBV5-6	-	TGTGCCAGCAGCTTCGGGGGGAGCAATCAGCCCCAGCATTTT	CASSFGGSNQPQHF
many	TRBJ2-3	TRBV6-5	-	TGTGCCAGCAGTTACTCACCATCGACAGGCACAGATACGCAGTATTTT	CASSYSPSTGTDTQYF
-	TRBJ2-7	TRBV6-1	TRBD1	TGTGCCAGCAGTGCGTTCCAGGACAGGTCCTACGAGCAGTACTTC	CASSAFQDRSYEQYF
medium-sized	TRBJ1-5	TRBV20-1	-	TGCAGTGCTAACGGATGGGGGGGAGGTCAGCCCCAGCATTTT	CSANGWGGGQPQHF
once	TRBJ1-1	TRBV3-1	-	TGTGCCAGCAGCCGAGGGGGGACGGGCACTGAAGCTTTCTTT	CASSRGGTGTEAFF
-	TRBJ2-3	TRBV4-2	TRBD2	TGTGCCAGCAGCCAAGGACTAGCGGGAGCAGATACGCAGTATTTT	CASSQGLAGADTQYF
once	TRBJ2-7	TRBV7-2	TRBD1	TGTGCCAGCAGATTAAGGACAGGCGGATCCTACGAGCAGTACTTC	CASRLRTGGSYEQYF